The present TCR beta chain was sequenced within a study of T cells after somatic rescue of genetic block. The protocol was immunoSEQ multiplex PCR, while the TCRdb copy is restricted to in-frame clones and leaves out a portion. The sample lists about 110,000 clones, around nine tenths occurring once. V shed 5 bases, J shed 3 bases, and the junction held 6 bases outside the gene matches. The CDR3 spans 15 residues. The germline V gene has CDR1 ENHRY and CDR2 SYGVKD. The receptor was derived from a young woman. The chain recombines TRBV10-3 with TRBJ2-5, with 10 bases fitting TRBD2. The sequencing input was peripheral blood mononuclear cells (PBMCs). CDR3 nucleotide sequence: TGTGCCATCAGTCCACTCCTAGCGGGGGAAGAGACCCAGTACTTC. This encodes CAISPLLAGEETQYF.